This T cell receptor beta chain is from a study of blood T cell repertoires in COVID-19. Study background: From the United States, Italy and Spain came samples of acute and convalescent COVID-19. The cDNA or gDNA used as material had been derived from T cells, B-cell-depleted T cells, or PBMCs.

Under the authors' procedure: From reference gene primer amplification, estimates of nucleated cell counts were derived. Assay: immunoSEQ multiplex PCR; the TCRdb copy retains only in-frame clones and omits some. V, J and clone size are those of that table, while D and trimming were read from the DNA. The sample consists of a few hundred thousand clones, roughly 90% of them appearing once. This clone has only a few counts. Unmatched junction bases numbered 10, after V lost 6 bases and J lost 2 bases. This CDR3 comprises 15 residues. Germline assignment: CDR1 SNHLY and CDR2 FYNNEI. The rearrangement uses TRBV2 and TRBJ2-7; 7 nucleotides match TRBD1. The specimen sequenced was peripheral blood. The clonotype comes from a young man who had recovered from COVID-19. The CDR3 sequence: CASRERDSQTYEQYF. In DNA, the CDR3 is TGTGCCAGCAGGGAACGGGACAGCCAAACCTACGAGCAGTACTTC.